The clone carrying this T cell receptor beta chain was found many times. Its antigen is as yet unknown. The data belong to a study of blood T cells in healthy people across ages. The CDR3 is made up of 16 amino acids. Trimming left V 6 bases short and J 0 bases short, with 16 bases between. Combining a sample-barcoded 5' primer with a J-beta primer mix, a second PCR ran for about 6 to 12 cycles. TCRdb re-derived calls from the 5' RACE reads in MiXCR, one entry per CDR3 protein. Of approximately 810,000 distinct CDR3 sequences in the sample, around 30% are singletons; the top ten hold 17%. Study-wide results and caveats: Long-lived donors exceeded aged donors in naive CD4+ cells and diversity.

This receptor was obtained from an elderly woman in good health. This rearrangement joins TRBV12-3 or TRBV12-4 to TRBJ2-3, with D possibly being TRBD2 (6 bases). Sequencing input: blood. In nucleotides, the CDR3 is TGTGCCAGCAGCAAAGGGGAACTAGCTAGCACAGATACGCAGTATTTT. Its translation is CASSKGELASTDTQYF.